The clone carrying this TCR beta chain was detected only once. These data originate in a study of blood T cell repertoires in COVID-19. Study summary: Italy, Spain and the United States were the sources of the convalescent and acute COVID-19 samples. PBMCs, B-cell-depleted T cells, or T cells were the source of the cDNA or gDNA that made up the material.

Authors' data handling: Amplification from reference gene primers served as the basis for estimated nucleated cell counts. Data came from immunoSEQ multiplex PCR; TCRdb stores just in-frame clones and leaves some out. Clone size and V and J calls were adopted from that table, with D and trimming inferred from the DNA. The sample lists under 300,000 clones, 82% seen once, with about 5.3% in the top ten. The sample consisted of peripheral blood. This clonotype was sampled from a woman over 75 with active or convalescent COVID-19.

CDR3 nucleotides: TGTGCCAGTAGTCCCAACAGACAGGTTGGGGGATATAGCAATCAGCCCCAGCATTTT. It is translated as CASSPNRQVGGYSNQPQHF. The rearrangement joins TRBV19 to TRBJ1-5; a possible D gene is TRBD1 (6 bases). Trimming cost V 5 bases and J 0 bases, with 23 bases left between them. The CDR3 consists of 19 residues. The germline gives CDR1 LNHDA, CDR2 SQIVND (reference sequence). The entire variable domain, with the rest obtained from reference TRBV19 and TRBJ1-5, is as follows: DGGITQSPKYLFRKEGQNVTLSCEQNLNHDAMYWYRQDPGQGLRLIYYSQIVNDFQKGDIAEGYSVSREKKESFPLTVTSAQKNPTAFYLCASSPNRQVGGYSNQPQHFGDGTRLSIL.